The T cell receptor beta chain under discussion was sequenced for a study of shared clonotypes between healthy human individuals. Study observations and caveats: Donors were few, which limited the genetic and exposure-history diversity represented.

Per germline, CDR1 MGHRA and CDR2 YSYEKL. The CDR3 totals 16 residues. V shed 4 bases, J shed 4 bases, and the junction held 10 bases outside the gene matches. This clone appeared once. Its antigen remains unidentified. Genomic DNA from each subset was divided evenly over several immunoSEQ plates. The repertoire was sequenced with immunoSEQ multiplex PCR; TCRdb's copy has only in-frame clones and lacks some. The data hold roughly 2 million clones, with roughly 96% observed a single time. The chain uses TRBV4-1 and TRBJ1-3; 7 positions match TRBD1. This clonotype was sampled from a man aged 18 to 30 in good health. The sample was naive CD4+ T cells sorted from blood. Subset indicated: CD45RA+ positively selected. The CDR3 DNA sequence: TGCGCCAGCAGCCGGGCCAGACAGGGATCGGGAAACACCATATATTTT. Residues: CASSRARQGSGNTIYF.